This T cell receptor (beta chain) was sequenced in a study of PD-L1 blockade in urothelial cancer. About the study: Patients started atezolizumab in the mid-2010s, 1,200 mg intravenously every 3 weeks. The median number of T cells present in blood samples was under 150,000. Males with bladder-origin urothelial cancer made up about 85% of the roughly 29 patients.

The CDR3 consists of 14 residues. V lost 11 bases, J lost 7 bases, and 17 bases stayed unmatched. Germline V gene sequence: CDR1 ENHRY, CDR2 SYGVKD. Sequencing was performed with immunoSEQ multiplex PCR; in TCRdb, only in-frame clones are kept and a portion is missing. Of roughly 50,000 clones in the sample, roughly four fifths were seen once. The time point: pretreatment peripheral blood. This clone was seen a handful of times. This chain connects TRBV10-3 to TRBJ2-7; 7 bases line up with TRBD2. This receptor was identified in a man in his 70s with urothelial cancer. The input for sequencing was PBMCs, taken around atezolizumab (anti-PD-L1) treatment. The CDR3, as DNA: TGTGCCGTCGGATCTAGCGGCCGCGTTTGGGAGCAGTACTTC. As protein: CAVGSSGRVWEQYF.